The 16 T cell receptor beta chains reported below all come from one sample, sequenced in a study of CD8 T cells in Susac syndrome. After extraction with the RNeasy kit, about 0.45 to 1 ug of the RNA was reverse transcribed using random hexamers. Each CDR3 protein is one row after TCRdb ran MiXCR on the immunoSEQ multiplex PCR reads. The sample gives some 150,000 distinct CDR3 sequences, approximately 94% of which show up once; 0.2% to 0.25% is in the top ten. Sequenced material: CD8+ T cells from PBMCs. The receptors stem from a human donor with multiple sclerosis.

The chain couples TRBV4-1 to TRBJ2-7; 9 bases align to TRBD1. The CDR3 is 15 amino acids. CDR1 is MGHRA, CDR2 YSYEKL, per germline. J lost 3 bases, V lost 3 bases, and 6 bases had no gene match. CDR3 sequence (DNA): TGCGCCAGCAGCCAGAGGACAGGGGACTTCTACGAGCAGTACTTC. Amino acid sequence: CASSQRTGDFYEQYF.

The table lists this clonotype with a few counts. The rearrangement joins TRBV29-1 to TRBJ2-3; D gene unclear. Trimming stripped 1 base from V and 2 bases from J, with 22 bases between. CDR1 and CDR2 (germline): SQVTM, ANQGSEA. The CDR3 runs to 18 residues. The CDR3 bases are TGCAGCGTTGAAGGATACCTGACGGGTTTAAGCCTCACAGATACGCAGTATTTT. Protein product: CSVEGYLTGLSLTDTQYF.

The chain combines TRBV12-5 with TRBJ1-2, with 8 bases matching TRBD1. The V gene end was trimmed by 6 bases and the J gene end by 4 bases; junction bases not matched to a gene: 7. This CDR3 comprises 14 residues. Germline V CDR1 and CDR2: LGHNT, FRNRAP. CDR3 residues: CASGSNRGGYGYTF. DNA of the CDR3: TGTGCTAGTGGCTCGAACAGGGGGGGCTATGGCTACACCTTC. The whole variable domain, remainder taken from reference TRBV12-5 and TRBJ1-2, is DARVTQTPRHKVTEMGQEVTMRCQPILGHNTVFWYRQTMMQGLELLAYFRNRAPLDDSGMPKDRFSAEMPDATLATLKIQPSEPRDSAVYFCASGSNRGGYGYTFGSGTRLTVV.

The genes are TRBV4-1 and TRBJ2-1; D remains unclear. The CDR3 has 14 residues. Deletions cut 1 base from V and 3 bases from J, with 7 bases between. CDR1 MGHRA and CDR2 YSYEKL come from the germline V gene. The CDR3 protein is CASSQVGNYNEQFF. The DNA of the CDR3 is TGCGCCAGCAGCCAAGTAGGGAACTACAATGAGCAGTTCTTC.

V gene TRBV7-9 combines with J gene TRBJ2-3; D gene uncertain. This CDR3 is built from 12 residues. Trimming took 5 bases from V and 5 from J, leaving 8 bases between them. The germline gives CDR1 SEHNR, CDR2 FQNEAQ (reference sequence). This CDR3 is CASSPAQDTQYF. The CDR3 DNA is TGTGCCAGCAGCCCCGCCCAAGATACGCAGTATTTT.

The chain uses TRBV13 and TRBJ2-5; tentative D call: TRBD1 (5 bases). The CDR3 is made up of 13 amino acids. Trimming stripped 5 bases from V and 2 bases from J, with 9 bases between. Germline-derived CDR1 and CDR2 are PRHDT and FYEKMQ (reference sequence). CDR3 in amino acids: CASSDDSQETQYF. The CDR3 DNA reads TGTGCCAGCAGCGATGACAGTCAAGAGACCCAGTACTTC.

The chain uses TRBV4-2 and TRBJ1-2; D remains ambiguous. Trimming cost V 1 base and J 4 bases, with 7 bases left between them. The V gene's germline CDR1 is LGHNA and CDR2 YNFKEQ. The CDR3 is 13 residues long. The DNA of the CDR3 is TGTGCCAGCAGCCAAGCGGGAGCCTATGGCTACACCTTC. Amino acids: CASSQAGAYGYTF.

The V and J genes are TRBV27 and TRBJ1-2, with D possibly being TRBD1 (6 bases). V was shortened by 8 bases and J by 4 bases, with 14 bases between the two germline ends. The germline CDR1 and CDR2 sequences are MNHEY and SMNVEV (reference sequence). This CDR3 region has 13 residues. DNA for the CDR3: TGTGCCAGCTCTTCGGCAGGGGCCTATGGCTACACCTTC. It yields the protein CASSSAGAYGYTF.

The rearrangement uses TRBV4-3 and TRBJ2-2, with D perhaps given as TRBD1 or TRBD2 (5 bases each). This CDR3 spans 14 amino acids. CDR1 and CDR2 (germline): LGHNA, YSLEER. V was trimmed by 3 bases and J by 5 bases, leaving 10 bases between them. This CDR3 reads CASSHPGTTGELFF. In nucleotides, the CDR3 is TGCGCCAGCAGCCATCCAGGGACGACCGGGGAGCTGTTTTTT.

This chain connects TRBV6-5 to TRBJ1-6, with D uncertain. Germline CDR1 is MNHEY and CDR2 is SVGAGI. V was clipped by 6 bases and J by 7 bases, with 10 bases between them. This CDR3 is 13 amino acids long. For the CDR3, the DNA is TGTGCCAGCAGCCTTGTGCCCAATTCACCCCTCCACTTT. The encoded protein is CASSLVPNSPLHF.

The chain has TRBV25-1 and TRBJ2-1, with no clear D. Per germline, CDR1 MGHDK and CDR2 SYGVNS. The CDR3 sequence is 14 residues long. The germline V and J ends were trimmed by 1 base and 8 bases, with 12 bases remaining between them. Written as DNA, the CDR3 is TGTGCCAGCAGTGAATCTAGGATGTTCGATGAGCAGTTCTTC. Amino acids: CASSESRMFDEQFF. The variable domain in full, completed from reference TRBV25-1 and TRBJ2-1, reads EADIYQTPRYLVIGTGKKITLECSQTMGHDKMYWYQQDPGMELHLIHYSYGVNSTEKGDLSSESTVSRIRTEHFPLTLESARPSHTSQYLCASSESRMFDEQFFGPGTRLTVL.

This clonotype was recorded only once. V and J are TRBV14 and TRBJ1-1; TRBD1 aligns across 12 bases. V lost 4 bases, J lost 5 bases, and 2 bases stayed unmatched. CDR1 SGHDN and CDR2 FVKESK come from the germline V gene. The CDR3 contains 14 residues. The DNA for the CDR3 is TGTGCCAGCAGCCGGGACAGGGGGCTTACTGAAGCTTTCTTT. As protein: CASSRDRGLTEAFF.

The chain joins TRBV18 to TRBJ1-2; TRBD1 matches at 7 bases. With V trimmed by 0 bases and J by 4 bases, 8 bases remained unmatched. This CDR3 contains 16 residues. The V gene's germline CDR1 is KGHSH and CDR2 LQKENI. This CDR3 reads CASSPPETRGTYGYTF. CDR3 DNA: TGTGCCAGCTCACCACCGGAGACCAGGGGGACCTATGGCTACACCTTC.

The gene calls are TRBV20-1 and TRBJ1-1; TRBD1 matches at 10 bases. J was trimmed by 6 bases and V by 8 bases; bases with no gene match: 9. The CDR3 runs to 13 residues. From germline, CDR1 is DFQATT and CDR2 SNEGSKA (reference sequence). In DNA form, the CDR3 reads TGCAGTACATTAGACAGGGGGCTGGCTGAAGCTTTCTTT. It translates to CSTLDRGLAEAFF.

This clonotype was found a few times. This chain connects TRBV24-1 to TRBJ2-4; possible D gene TRBD2, 5 bases. Trimming removed 5 bases from V and 9 bases from J, with 10 bases in between. The CDR3 loop spans 12 amino acids. Per germline, CDR1 KGHDR and CDR2 SFDVKD. This CDR3 reads CATSAGESIQYF. The CDR3 DNA is TGTGCCACCAGTGCCGGGGAGAGCATTCAGTACTTC.

This rearrangement joins TRBV11-2 to TRBJ2-1, with D perhaps being TRBD1 or TRBD2 (6 bases each). The CDR3 is 16 amino acids. V shed 2 bases and J shed 6 bases, with 17 bases lying between them. Germline-derived CDR1 and CDR2 are SGHAT and FQNNGV. CDR3 in amino acids: CASSLTSPGAGNEQFF. The CDR3 DNA follows: TGTGCCAGCAGCTTAACCTCCCCGGGGGCGGGCAATGAGCAGTTCTTC.